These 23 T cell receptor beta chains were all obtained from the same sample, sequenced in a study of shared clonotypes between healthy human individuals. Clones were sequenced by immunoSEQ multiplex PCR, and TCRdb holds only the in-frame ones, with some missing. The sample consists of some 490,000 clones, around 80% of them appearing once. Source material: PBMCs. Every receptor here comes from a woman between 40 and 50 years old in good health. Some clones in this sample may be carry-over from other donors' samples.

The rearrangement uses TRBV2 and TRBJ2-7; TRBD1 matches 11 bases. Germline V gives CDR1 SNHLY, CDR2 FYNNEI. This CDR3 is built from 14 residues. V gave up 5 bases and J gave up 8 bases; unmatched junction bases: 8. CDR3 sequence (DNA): TGTGCCAGCAGTACCGGGACAGGGGGTATCAAGCAGTACTTC. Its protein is CASSTGTGGIKQYF.

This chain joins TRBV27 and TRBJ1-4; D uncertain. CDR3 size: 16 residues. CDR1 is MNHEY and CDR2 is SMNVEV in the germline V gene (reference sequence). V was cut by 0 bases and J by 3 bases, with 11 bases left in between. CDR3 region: CASSLSSNLANEKLFF. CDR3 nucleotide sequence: TGTGCCAGCAGTTTATCATCCAATCTCGCTAATGAAAAACTGTTTTTT.

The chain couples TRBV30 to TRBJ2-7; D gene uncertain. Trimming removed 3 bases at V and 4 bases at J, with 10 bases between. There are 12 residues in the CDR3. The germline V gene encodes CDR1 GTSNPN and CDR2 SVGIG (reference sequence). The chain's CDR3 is CAWRSNMYEQYF. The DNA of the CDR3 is TGTGCCTGGAGATCCAACATGTACGAGCAGTACTTC. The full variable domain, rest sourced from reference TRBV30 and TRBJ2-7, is SQTIHQWPATLVQPVGSPLSLECTVEGTSNPNLYWYRQAAGRGLQLLFYSVGIGQISSEVPQNLSASRPQDRQFILSSKKLLLSDSGFYLCAWRSNMYEQYFGPGTRLTVT.

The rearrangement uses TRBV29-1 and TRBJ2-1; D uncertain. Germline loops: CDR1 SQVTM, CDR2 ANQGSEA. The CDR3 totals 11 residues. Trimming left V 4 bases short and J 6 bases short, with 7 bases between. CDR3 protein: CSVGNFNEQFF. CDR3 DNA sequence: TGCAGCGTTGGTAATTTCAATGAGCAGTTCTTC.

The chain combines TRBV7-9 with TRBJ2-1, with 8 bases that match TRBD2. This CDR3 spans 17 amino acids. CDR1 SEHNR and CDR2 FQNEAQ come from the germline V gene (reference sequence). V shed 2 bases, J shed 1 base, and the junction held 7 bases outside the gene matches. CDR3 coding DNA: TGTGCCAGCAGCTTATTAGCGGGACCCATATCCTACAATGAGCAGTTCTTC. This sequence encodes CASSLLAGPISYNEQFF.

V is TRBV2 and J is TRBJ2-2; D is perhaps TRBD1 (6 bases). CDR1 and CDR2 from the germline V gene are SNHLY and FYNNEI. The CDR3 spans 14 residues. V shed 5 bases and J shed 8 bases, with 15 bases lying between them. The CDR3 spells CASSLATGVGELFF. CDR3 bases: TGTGCCAGCAGTTTAGCGACAGGCGTAGGGGAGCTGTTTTTT.

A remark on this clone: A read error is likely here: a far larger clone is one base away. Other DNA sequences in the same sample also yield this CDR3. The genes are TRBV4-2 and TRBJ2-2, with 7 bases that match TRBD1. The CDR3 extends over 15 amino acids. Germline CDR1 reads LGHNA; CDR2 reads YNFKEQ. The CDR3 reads CASSQEEGGTGELFF. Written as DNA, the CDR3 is TGTGCCAGCAGCCAAGAAGAAGGGGGCACCGGGGAGCTATTTTTT.

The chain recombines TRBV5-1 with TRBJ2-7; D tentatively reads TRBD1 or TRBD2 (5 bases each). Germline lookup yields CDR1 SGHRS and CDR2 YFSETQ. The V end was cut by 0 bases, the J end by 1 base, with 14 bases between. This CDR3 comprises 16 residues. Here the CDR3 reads CASSLGRDGRSYEQYF. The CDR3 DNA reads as TGCGCCAGCAGCTTGGGAAGGGACGGCAGATCCTACGAGCAGTACTTC.

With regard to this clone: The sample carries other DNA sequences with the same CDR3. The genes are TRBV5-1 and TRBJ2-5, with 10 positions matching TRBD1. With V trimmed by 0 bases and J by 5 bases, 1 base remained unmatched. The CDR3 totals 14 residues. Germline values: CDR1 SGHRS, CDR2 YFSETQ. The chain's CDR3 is CASSLAGQGETQYF. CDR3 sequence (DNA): TGCGCCAGCAGCTTGGCGGGACAGGGGGAGACCCAGTACTTC. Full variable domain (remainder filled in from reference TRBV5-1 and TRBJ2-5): KAGVTQTPRYLIKTRGQQVTLSCSPISGHRSVSWYQQTPGQGLQFLFEYFSETQRNKGNFPGRFSGRQFSNSRSEMNVSTLELGDSALYLCASSLAGQGETQYFGPGTRLLVL.

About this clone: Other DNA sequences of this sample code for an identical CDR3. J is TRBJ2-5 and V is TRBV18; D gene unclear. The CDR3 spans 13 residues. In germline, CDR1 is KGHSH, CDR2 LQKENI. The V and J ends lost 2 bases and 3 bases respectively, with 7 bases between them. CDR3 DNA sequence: TGTGCCAGCTCACCAGGACGAAAAGAGACCCAGTACTTC. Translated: CASSPGRKETQYF.

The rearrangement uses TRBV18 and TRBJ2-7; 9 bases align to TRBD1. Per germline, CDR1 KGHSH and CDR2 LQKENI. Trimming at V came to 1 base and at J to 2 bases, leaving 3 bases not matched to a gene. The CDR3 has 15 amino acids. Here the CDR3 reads CASSPQQGAAYEQYF. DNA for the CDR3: TGTGCCAGCTCACCACAACAGGGGGCCGCCTACGAGCAGTACTTC.

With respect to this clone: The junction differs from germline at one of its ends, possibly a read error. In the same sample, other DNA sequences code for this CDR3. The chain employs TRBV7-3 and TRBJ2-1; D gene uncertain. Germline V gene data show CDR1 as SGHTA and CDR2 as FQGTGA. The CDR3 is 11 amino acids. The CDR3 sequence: CASSLTNEQFF. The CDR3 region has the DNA TGTGCCAGCAGCCTAACCAATGAGCAGTTCTTC. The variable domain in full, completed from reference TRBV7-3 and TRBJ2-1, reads GAGVSQTPSNKVTEKGKYVELRCDPISGHTALYWYRQSLGQGPEFLIYFQGTGAADDSGLPNDRFFAVRPEGSVSTLKIQRTERGDSAVYLCASSLTNEQFFGPGTRLTVL.

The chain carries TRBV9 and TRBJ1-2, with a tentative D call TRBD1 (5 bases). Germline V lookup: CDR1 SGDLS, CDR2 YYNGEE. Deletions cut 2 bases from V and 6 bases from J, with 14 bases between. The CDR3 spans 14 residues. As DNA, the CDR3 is TGTGCCAGCAGCGTTAGCCCTACAGGCCATGGCTACACCTTC. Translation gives CASSVSPTGHGYTF. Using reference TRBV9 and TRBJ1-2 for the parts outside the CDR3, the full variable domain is DSGVTQTPKHLITATGQRVTLRCSPRSGDLSVYWYQQSLDQGLQFLIQYYNGEERAKGNILERFSAQQFPDLHSELNLSSLELGDSALYFCASSVSPTGHGYTFGSGTRLTVV.

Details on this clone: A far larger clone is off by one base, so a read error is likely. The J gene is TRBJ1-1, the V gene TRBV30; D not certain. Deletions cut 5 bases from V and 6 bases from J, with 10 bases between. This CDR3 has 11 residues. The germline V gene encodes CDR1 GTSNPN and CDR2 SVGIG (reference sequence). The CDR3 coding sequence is TGTGCCTGGCGGGCTGTGGCTGAAGCTTTCTTT. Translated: CAWRAVAEAFF.

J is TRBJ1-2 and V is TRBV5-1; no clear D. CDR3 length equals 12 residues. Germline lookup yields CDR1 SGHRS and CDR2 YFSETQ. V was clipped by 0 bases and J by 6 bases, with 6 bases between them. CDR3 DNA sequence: TGCGCCAGCAGCTTGGATGTGGATGGCTACACCTTC. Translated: CASSLDVDGYTF.

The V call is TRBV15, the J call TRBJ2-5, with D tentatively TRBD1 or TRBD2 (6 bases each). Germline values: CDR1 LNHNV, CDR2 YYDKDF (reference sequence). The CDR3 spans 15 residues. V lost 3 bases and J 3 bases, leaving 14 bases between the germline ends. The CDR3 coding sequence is TGTGCCACCAGCAGTTCACAGGGCGGGGAAGAGACCCAGTACTTC. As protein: CATSSSQGGEETQYF.

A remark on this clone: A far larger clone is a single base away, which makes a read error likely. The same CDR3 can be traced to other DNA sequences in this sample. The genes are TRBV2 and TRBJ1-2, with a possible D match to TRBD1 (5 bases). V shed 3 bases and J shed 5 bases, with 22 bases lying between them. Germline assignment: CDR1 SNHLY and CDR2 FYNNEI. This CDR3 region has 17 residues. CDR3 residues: CASSEFGTGGSSYGYTF. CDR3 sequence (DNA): TGTGCCAGCAGTGAGTTTGGGACGGGGGGATCGAGTTATGGCTACACCTTC.

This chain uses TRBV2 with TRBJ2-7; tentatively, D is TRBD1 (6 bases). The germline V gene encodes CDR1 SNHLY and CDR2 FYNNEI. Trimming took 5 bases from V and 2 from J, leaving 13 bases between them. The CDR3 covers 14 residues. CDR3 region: CASSKEQGTYEQYF. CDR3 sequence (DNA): TGTGCCAGCAGTAAGGAACAGGGAACCTACGAGCAGTACTTC.

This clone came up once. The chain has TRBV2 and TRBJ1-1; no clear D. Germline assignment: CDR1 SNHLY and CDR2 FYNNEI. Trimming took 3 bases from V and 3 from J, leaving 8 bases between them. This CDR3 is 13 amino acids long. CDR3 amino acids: CASSEGFDTEAFF. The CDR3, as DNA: TGTGCCAGCAGTGAGGGATTCGACACTGAAGCTTTCTTT.

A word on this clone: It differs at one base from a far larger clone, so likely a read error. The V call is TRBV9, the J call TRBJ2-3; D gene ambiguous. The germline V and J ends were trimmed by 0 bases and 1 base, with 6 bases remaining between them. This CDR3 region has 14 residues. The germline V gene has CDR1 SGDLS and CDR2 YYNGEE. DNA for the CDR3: TGTGCCAGCAGCGTAGCGACTGGCACAGATACGCAGTATTTT. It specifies CASSVATGTDTQYF.

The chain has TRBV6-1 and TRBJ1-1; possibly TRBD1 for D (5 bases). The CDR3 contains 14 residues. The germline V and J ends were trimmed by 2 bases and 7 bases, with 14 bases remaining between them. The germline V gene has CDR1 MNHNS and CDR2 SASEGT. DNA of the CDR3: TGTGCCAGCAGTGAACTTCCAGGGAGCGGTGAAGCTTTCTTT. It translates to CASSELPGSGEAFF.

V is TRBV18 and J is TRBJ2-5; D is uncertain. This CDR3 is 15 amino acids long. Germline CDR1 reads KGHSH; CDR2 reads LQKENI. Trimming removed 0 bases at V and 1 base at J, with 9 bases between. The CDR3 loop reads CASSPPALAQETQYF. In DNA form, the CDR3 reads TGTGCCAGCTCACCACCGGCACTGGCCCAAGAGACCCAGTACTTC.

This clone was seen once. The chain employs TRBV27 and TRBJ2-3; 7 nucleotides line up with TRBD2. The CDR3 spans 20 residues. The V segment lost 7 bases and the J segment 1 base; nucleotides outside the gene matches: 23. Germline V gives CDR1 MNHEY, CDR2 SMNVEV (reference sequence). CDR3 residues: CASTFRGLGREAPGTDTQYF. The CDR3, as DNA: TGTGCCAGCACCTTCCGGGGGTTGGGACGGGAGGCCCCTGGCACAGATACGCAGTATTTT.